The 30 T cell receptor beta chains given below trace back to one sample, sequenced in a study of siplizumab effects on memory and regulatory T cells. Sequenced by immunoSEQ multiplex PCR; TCRdb stores in-frame clones only, minus some. This sample yields around 100,000 clones, of which about 95% are seen a single time; 1% to 1.5% belongs to the top ten. The sequencing sample was made of non-Treg CD4+ T cells sorted from blood. The receptors were sampled from a human donor in good health.

The rearrangement uses TRBV5-4 and TRBJ1-2; 7 nucleotides agree with TRBD1. Trimming cost V 3 bases and J 5 bases; bases outside gene matches: 13. The CDR3 spans 16 residues. The germline V gene has CDR1 SGHNT and CDR2 YYREEE (reference sequence). The DNA of the CDR3 is TGTGCCAGCAGCTCCTTGGACAGGCCTACAATTTATGGCTACACCTTC. It encodes CASSSLDRPTIYGYTF.

The chain couples TRBV10-3 to TRBJ2-5; 8 bases are shared with TRBD1. Germline CDR1 ENHRY, CDR2 SYGVKD. The CDR3 runs to 15 residues. J was trimmed by 5 bases and V by 6 bases; bases with no gene match: 11. This CDR3 reads CAISGTGRQGETQYF. CDR3 DNA sequence: TGTGCCATCAGCGGGACGGGGCGACAGGGGGAGACCCAGTACTTC.

The chain joins TRBV30 to TRBJ2-1; 10 bases agree with TRBD2. The V gene end was trimmed by 2 bases and the J gene end by 9 bases; junction bases not matched to a gene: 10. The CDR3 is 15 residues long. The germline gives CDR1 GTSNPN, CDR2 SVGIG (reference sequence). CDR3 sequence reads: CAWSYLAGEEGEQFF. CDR3 DNA: TGTGCCTGGAGTTATCTAGCGGGAGAAGAGGGTGAGCAGTTCTTC.

This chain uses TRBV11-2 with TRBJ2-7, with D perhaps given as TRBD1 or TRBD2 (6 bases each). The ends were cut back, 5 bases at V and 7 bases at J, with 21 bases in the middle. The length of the CDR3 is 15 residues. Germline assignment: CDR1 SGHAT and CDR2 FQNNGV. The CDR3 is CASSLSESLGGEQYF. As DNA, the CDR3 is TGTGCCAGCAGCCTCTCCGAGTCCCTAGGGGGGGAGCAGTACTTC.

The chain combines TRBV14 with TRBJ2-1, with 9 positions matching TRBD1. Germline V gene lookup returns CDR1 SGHDN and CDR2 FVKESK. This CDR3 is 14 amino acids long. V was pared by 4 bases and J by 6 bases, with 4 bases of the junction left unmatched. The CDR3 sequence is CASSRDRAINEQFF. CDR3 DNA: TGTGCCAGCAGCCGGGACAGGGCGATCAATGAGCAGTTCTTC. Looking up the rest from reference TRBV14 and TRBJ2-1 gives the full variable domain: EAGVTQFPSHSVIEKGQTVTLRCDPISGHDNLYWYRRVMGKEIKFLLHFVKESKQDESGMPNNRFLAERTGGTYSTLKVQPAELEDSGVYFCASSRDRAINEQFFGPGTRLTVL.

The chain links TRBV4-1 to TRBJ2-1; no clear D. Germline assignment: CDR1 MGHRA and CDR2 YSYEKL. The V end lost 0 bases, the J end lost 9 bases, and 3 bases lay between the germline ends. The CDR3 runs 11 residues. CDR3 nucleotides: TGCGCCAGCAGCCAAGAAATTGAGCAGTTCTTC. Translating gives CASSQEIEQFF.

V and J are TRBV28 and TRBJ2-7; the match to TRBD2 covers 7 bases. Trimming removed 7 bases from V and 5 bases from J; junction bases left unmatched: 11. CDR1 is MDHEN, CDR2 SYDVKM, per germline. CDR3 length: 14 amino acids. CDR3: CASKSRLAPHEQYF. The CDR3 nucleotides read TGTGCCAGCAAATCCCGACTAGCCCCCCACGAGCAGTACTTC. Drawing the rest from reference TRBV28 and TRBJ2-7, the complete variable domain is DVKVTQSSRYLVKRTGEKVFLECVQDMDHENMFWYRQDPGLGLRLIYFSYDVKMKEKGDIPEGYSVSREKKERFSLILESASTNQTSMYLCASKSRLAPHEQYFGPGTRLTVT.

This clone came up once. The chain recombines TRBV19 with TRBJ1-2; D is unclear. The CDR3 spans 10 residues. V was cut by 7 bases and J by 8 bases, with 8 bases left in between. Germline CDR1 is LNHDA and CDR2 is SQIVND (reference sequence). CDR3 sequence (DNA): TGTGCCAGTAAACTGGTGGGCTACACCTTC. It specifies CASKLVGYTF.

The rearrangement links TRBV7-8 to TRBJ2-7; perhaps TRBD1 as D (6 bases). Trimming removed 5 bases at V and 4 bases at J, with 18 bases between. The germline V gene has CDR1 SGHVS and CDR2 FQNEAQ. The CDR3 runs to 15 residues. CDR3 in DNA: TGTGCCAGCAGCCTCCCCGAAGGGGGTACGTACGAGCAGTACTTC. It translates to CASSLPEGGTYEQYF.

V gene TRBV6-1 combines with J gene TRBJ2-3, with TRBD2 matching over 12 bases. This CDR3 region has 16 residues. Unmatched junction bases numbered 6, after V lost 3 bases and J lost 5 bases. Germline CDR1 MNHNS, CDR2 SASEGT. CDR3 in amino acids: CASSDLLAGGLDTQYF. DNA for the CDR3: TGTGCCAGCAGTGACCTACTAGCGGGAGGTCTAGATACGCAGTATTTT.

The chain has TRBV2 and TRBJ2-5; 7 bases are shared with TRBD2. Germline assignment: CDR1 SNHLY and CDR2 FYNNEI. The length of the CDR3 is 15 residues. With V trimmed by 4 bases and J by 3 bases, 8 bases remained unmatched. The CDR3 DNA is TGTGCCAGCAGTGGGGCTAGCGGACTAAAAGAGACCCAGTACTTC. Residues: CASSGASGLKETQYF.

The genes are TRBV2 and TRBJ2-3, with 10 bases matching TRBD1. The V and J ends lost 9 bases and 6 bases, in that order; junction bases with no gene match: 3. The CDR3 extends over 12 amino acids. Germline CDR1 is SNHLY and CDR2 is FYNNEI. In DNA form, the CDR3 reads TGTGCCAGAAGGACAGGGGGGGATACGCAGTATTTT. Translation: CARRTGGDTQYF.

The rearrangement uses TRBV14 and TRBJ2-2, with 12 positions matching TRBD2. The CDR3 loop spans 19 amino acids. The trim removed 2 bases at V and 7 bases at J, leaving 14 bases unmatched. Germline V gives CDR1 SGHDN, CDR2 FVKESK. The CDR3, as DNA: TGTGCCAGCAGCCAAAGGGGCCCGACTAGCGGGAGTTTCTTCGGGGAGCTGTTTTTT. Translated, it gives CASSQRGPTSGSFFGELFF.

The chain joins TRBV29-1 to TRBJ2-7, with D uncertain. Germline CDR1 SQVTM, CDR2 ANQGSEA. The CDR3 is 12 amino acids. V lost 4 bases and J lost 2, with 9 bases in between. CDR3 DNA: TGCAGCGTTGGCCCGGCCGCCTACGAGCAGTACTTC. This codes for CSVGPAAYEQYF.

This chain joins TRBV19 and TRBJ1-2; 8 positions agree with TRBD1. Germline CDR1 LNHDA, CDR2 SQIVND (reference sequence). Losses at the gene ends were 5 bases for V and 4 bases for J; bases not matched to a gene: 6. This CDR3 region has 14 residues. In DNA, the CDR3 is TGTGCCAGTAGTCCTACAGGGGGTTCCTATGGCTACACCTTC. It encodes CASSPTGGSYGYTF.

The CDR3, as DNA: TGTGCCAGCAGCTTGGAGACTAGCGCATACAATGAGCAGTTCTTC. This encodes CASSLETSAYNEQFF. This chain uses TRBV5-6 with TRBJ2-1, with TRBD2 matching over 8 bases. V was clipped by 0 bases and J by 4 bases; unmatched bases: 3. This CDR3 is 15 amino acids long. The germline V gene encodes CDR1 SGHDT and CDR2 YYEEEE.

The CDR3 region has the DNA TGTGCCAGTAGTCACCTAGCCACGGGGGGCGGGGAGCTGTTTTTT. Protein product: CASSHLATGGGELFF. The chain employs TRBV19 and TRBJ2-2; 7 bases are a match to TRBD2. The V and J ends lost 5 bases and 7 bases, in that order; junction bases with no gene match: 10. CDR1 and CDR2 (germline): LNHDA, SQIVND (reference sequence). There are 15 residues in the CDR3.

This clone was detected only once. The chain links TRBV28 to TRBJ2-3; D ambiguous. In germline, CDR1 is MDHEN, CDR2 SYDVKM. The CDR3 is made up of 14 amino acids. V was trimmed by 5 bases and J by 9 bases, leaving 18 bases between them. CDR3 amino acids: CASSLVTVVRTQYF. Here the CDR3 DNA reads TGTGCCAGCAGTCTTGTCACCGTGGTCAGAACGCAGTATTTT.

V and J are TRBV5-1 and TRBJ2-5; 8 bases agree with TRBD2. V lost 4 bases and J lost 1; bases outside the gene matches: 15. Germline lookup yields CDR1 SGHRS and CDR2 YFSETQ. The CDR3 covers 18 residues. CDR3 region: CASSRSALGLATQETQYF. The CDR3 DNA follows: TGCGCCAGCAGCCGATCCGCCCTAGGACTAGCCACCCAAGAGACCCAGTACTTC.

The chain combines TRBV20-1 with TRBJ2-7; D is unresolved. V was shortened by 4 bases and J by 3 bases, with 7 bases between the two germline ends. The CDR3 is 11 amino acids. CDR1 and CDR2 from the germline V gene are DFQATT and SNEGSKA (reference sequence). The chain's CDR3 is CSATLDYEQYF. CDR3 sequence (DNA): TGCAGTGCTACCCTCGACTACGAGCAGTACTTC.

CDR3 bases: TGTGCCAGCTCACCGGATGAGGGTAATGAAAAACTGTTTTTT. The encoded protein is CASSPDEGNEKLFF. The chain is built from TRBV18 and TRBJ1-4, with D unclear. CDR3 size: 14 residues. In germline, CDR1 is KGHSH, CDR2 LQKENI. Trimming took 3 bases from V and 4 from J, leaving 9 bases between them.

This chain connects TRBV7-2 to TRBJ1-1, with D maybe TRBD1 (6 bases). Germline CDR1 is SGHTA and CDR2 is FQGNSA. V was pared by 2 bases and J by 5 bases, with 9 bases between. The CDR3 totals 13 residues. CDR3 in DNA: TGTGCCAGCAGCTTACCAGGGGCGACTGAAGCTTTCTTT. Protein product: CASSLPGATEAFF.

The gene calls are TRBV5-4 and TRBJ2-5, with TRBD1 matching 7 bases. V was pared by 3 bases and J by 0 bases, with 8 bases of the junction left unmatched. The CDR3 spans 16 residues. Germline V gene lookup returns CDR1 SGHNT and CDR2 YYREEE (reference sequence). The CDR3 region has the DNA TGTGCCAGCAGCTCCCTAGCTACAGGGGACCAAGAGACCCAGTACTTC. Translated: CASSSLATGDQETQYF.

As concerns this clone: A junction end diverges from the germline sequence, so it may reflect a read error. The chain employs TRBV6-1 and TRBJ1-5; 10 bases align to TRBD1. Germline-derived CDR1 and CDR2 are MNHNS and SASEGT. This CDR3 contains 14 residues. CDR3 sequence: CASSDRGPEQPQHF. Here the CDR3 DNA reads TGTGCCAGTAGTGACAGGGGGCCGGAACAGCCCCAGCATTTT.

The chain has TRBV30 and TRBJ2-7; D is possibly TRBD1 or TRBD2 (5 bases each). Trimming stripped 3 bases from V and 6 bases from J, with 15 bases between. The CDR3 totals 13 residues. CDR1 is GTSNPN, CDR2 SVGIG, per germline (reference sequence). CDR3 nucleotides: TGTGCCTGGAGCCAAGGGACCTTACTCGAGCAGTACTTC. Protein: CAWSQGTLLEQYF.

The chain uses TRBV5-1 and TRBJ1-3; 7 nucleotides match TRBD1. The CDR3 is made up of 14 amino acids. Looked up from germline, CDR1 is SGHRS and CDR2 is YFSETQ. The junction had 3 bases not matched to a gene; V was cut back by 4 bases and J by 2 bases. The CDR3 sequence: CASSVQGTGNTIYF. DNA of the CDR3: TGCGCCAGCAGCGTACAGGGGACTGGAAACACCATATATTTT.

The chain has TRBV9 and TRBJ2-3; 8 bases are shared with TRBD2. From germline, CDR1 is SGDLS and CDR2 YYNGEE. V lost 0 bases, J lost 0 bases, and 3 bases stayed unmatched. The CDR3 has 16 residues. The CDR3 reads CASSVGSSGSTDTQYF. The CDR3 coding sequence is TGTGCCAGCAGCGTAGGATCTAGCGGGAGCACAGATACGCAGTATTTT.

The genes are TRBV5-8 and TRBJ2-3; the match to TRBD1 covers 8 bases. The V and J ends lost 2 bases and 8 bases, in that order; junction bases with no gene match: 16. The CDR3 runs to 17 residues. CDR1 and CDR2 (germline): SGHTS, YDEGEE. The chain's CDR3 is CASSFQQGVPDSLTQYF. The CDR3 nucleotides read TGTGCCAGCAGCTTTCAACAGGGGGTGCCGGACTCGCTTACGCAGTATTTT.

This chain links TRBV19 with TRBJ1-5, with a possible D match to TRBD1 (5 bases). V shed 5 bases and J shed 2 bases, with 16 bases lying between them. The CDR3 sequence is 16 residues long. CDR1 LNHDA and CDR2 SQIVND come from the germline V gene (reference sequence). CDR3 in DNA: TGTGCCAGTAGTGTAATACAGGTAGTGGGCAATCAGCCCCAGCATTTT. Translating it yields CASSVIQVVGNQPQHF.

The chain carries TRBV18 and TRBJ2-1, with 7 bases aligning to TRBD2. V dropped 5 bases and J dropped 5; count of bases not matched to a gene: 15. Per the germline V gene, CDR1 is KGHSH and CDR2 is LQKENI. This CDR3 has 17 amino acids. The CDR3 nucleotides are TGTGCCAGCTCATTCTTTTTATGGGAGGGTGTCAACAATGAGCAGTTCTTC. It codes for CASSFFLWEGVNNEQFF.